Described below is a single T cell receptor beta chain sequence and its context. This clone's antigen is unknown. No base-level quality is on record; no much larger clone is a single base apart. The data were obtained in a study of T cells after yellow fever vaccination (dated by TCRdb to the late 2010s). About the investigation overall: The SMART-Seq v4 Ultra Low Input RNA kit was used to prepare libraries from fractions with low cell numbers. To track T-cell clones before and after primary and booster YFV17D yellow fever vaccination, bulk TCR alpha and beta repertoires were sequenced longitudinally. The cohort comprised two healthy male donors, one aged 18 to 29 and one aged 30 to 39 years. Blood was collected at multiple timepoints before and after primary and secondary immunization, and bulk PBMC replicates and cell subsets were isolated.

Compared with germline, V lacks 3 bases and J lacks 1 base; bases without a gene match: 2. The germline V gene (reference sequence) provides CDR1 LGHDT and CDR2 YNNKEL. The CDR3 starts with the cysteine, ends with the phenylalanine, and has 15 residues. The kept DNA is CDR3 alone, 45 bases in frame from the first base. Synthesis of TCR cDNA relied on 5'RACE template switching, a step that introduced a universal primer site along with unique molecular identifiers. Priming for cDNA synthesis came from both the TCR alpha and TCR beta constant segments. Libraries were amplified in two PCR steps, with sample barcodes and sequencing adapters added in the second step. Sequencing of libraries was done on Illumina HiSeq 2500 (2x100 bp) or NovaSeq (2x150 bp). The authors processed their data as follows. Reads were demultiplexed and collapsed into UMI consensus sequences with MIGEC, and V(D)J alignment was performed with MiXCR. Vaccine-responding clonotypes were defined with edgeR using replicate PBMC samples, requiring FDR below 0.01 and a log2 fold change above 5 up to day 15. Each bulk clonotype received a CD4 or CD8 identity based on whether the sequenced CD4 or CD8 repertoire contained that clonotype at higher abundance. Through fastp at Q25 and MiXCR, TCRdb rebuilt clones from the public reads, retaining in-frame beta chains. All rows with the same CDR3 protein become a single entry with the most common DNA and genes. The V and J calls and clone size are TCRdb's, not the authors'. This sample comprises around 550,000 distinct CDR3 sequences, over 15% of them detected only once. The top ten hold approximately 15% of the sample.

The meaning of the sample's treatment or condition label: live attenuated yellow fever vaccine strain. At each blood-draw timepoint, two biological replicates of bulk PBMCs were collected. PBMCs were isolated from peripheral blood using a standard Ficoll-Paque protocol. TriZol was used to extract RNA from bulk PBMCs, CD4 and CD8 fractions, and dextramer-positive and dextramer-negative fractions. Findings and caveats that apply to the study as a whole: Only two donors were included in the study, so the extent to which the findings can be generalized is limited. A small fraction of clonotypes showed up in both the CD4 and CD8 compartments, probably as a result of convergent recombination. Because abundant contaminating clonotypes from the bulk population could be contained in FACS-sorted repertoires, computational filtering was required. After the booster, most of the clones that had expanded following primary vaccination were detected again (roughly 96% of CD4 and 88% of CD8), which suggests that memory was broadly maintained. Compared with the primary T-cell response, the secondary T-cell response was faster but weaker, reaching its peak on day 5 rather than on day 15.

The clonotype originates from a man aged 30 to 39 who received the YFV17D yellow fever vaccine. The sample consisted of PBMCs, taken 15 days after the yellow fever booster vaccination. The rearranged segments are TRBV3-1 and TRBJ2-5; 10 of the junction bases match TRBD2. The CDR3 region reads CASSHWTSGQETQYF. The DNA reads TGTGCCAGCAGCCATTGGACTAGCGGCCAAGAGACCCAGTACTTC.